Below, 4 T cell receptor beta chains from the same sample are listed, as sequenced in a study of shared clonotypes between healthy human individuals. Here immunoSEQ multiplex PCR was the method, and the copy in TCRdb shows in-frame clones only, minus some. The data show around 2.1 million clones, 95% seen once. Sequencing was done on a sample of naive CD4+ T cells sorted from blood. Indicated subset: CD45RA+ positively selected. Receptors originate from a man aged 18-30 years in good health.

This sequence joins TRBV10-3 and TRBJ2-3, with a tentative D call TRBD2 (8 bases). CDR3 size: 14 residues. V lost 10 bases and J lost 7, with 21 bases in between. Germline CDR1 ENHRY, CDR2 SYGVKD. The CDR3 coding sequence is TGTGCCAGTCAGGGGGGTAGCGGGGTGCATACGCAGTATTTT. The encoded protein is CASQGGSGVHTQYF.

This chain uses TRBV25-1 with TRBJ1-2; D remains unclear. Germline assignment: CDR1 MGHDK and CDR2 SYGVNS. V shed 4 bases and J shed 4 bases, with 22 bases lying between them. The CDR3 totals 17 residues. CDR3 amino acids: CASSAGRELVLGYGYTF. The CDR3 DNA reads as TGTGCCAGCAGTGCGGGAAGGGAACTAGTACTCGGCTATGGCTACACCTTC.

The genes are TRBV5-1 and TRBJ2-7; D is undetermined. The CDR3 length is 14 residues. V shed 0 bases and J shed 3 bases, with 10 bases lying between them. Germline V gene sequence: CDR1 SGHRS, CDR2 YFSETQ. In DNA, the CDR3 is TGCGCCAGCAGCTTGGTCCCAGGCTACTACGAGCAGTACTTC. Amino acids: CASSLVPGYYEQYF.

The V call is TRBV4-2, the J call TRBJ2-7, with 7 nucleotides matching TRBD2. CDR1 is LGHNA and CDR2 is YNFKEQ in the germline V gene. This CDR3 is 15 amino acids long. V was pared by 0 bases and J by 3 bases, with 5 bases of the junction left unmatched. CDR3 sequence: CASSQDGGGGYEQYF. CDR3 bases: TGTGCCAGCAGCCAAGATGGCGGGGGAGGCTACGAGCAGTACTTC.